The 26 T cell receptor beta chains reported below all come from one sample, sequenced in a study of CD8 T cells in Susac syndrome. Random-hexamer reverse transcription was applied to roughly 0.5 to 1 ug RNA. TCRdb re-derived calls from the immunoSEQ multiplex PCR reads in MiXCR, one entry per CDR3 protein. The data contain more than 70,000 distinct CDR3 sequences, approximately 94% of them seen just once; the ten biggest clones take up 0.52%. The specimen sequenced was CD8+ T cells from PBMCs. The receptors shown here come from a human donor with Susac syndrome.

The genes are TRBV5-6 and TRBJ1-2; 11 nucleotides line up with TRBD1. The CDR3 has 14 residues. V shed 4 bases, J shed 7 bases, and the junction held 6 bases outside the gene matches. CDR1 is SGHDT and CDR2 is YYEEEE in the germline V gene. As DNA, the CDR3 is TGTGCCAGCAGCACCGGGACAGGGGGAGGTGGCTACACCTTC. Encoded protein: CASSTGTGGGGYTF.

The chain combines TRBV20-1 with TRBJ1-2; TRBD1 might be the D (5 bases). CDR3 length: 14 residues. With 0 bases removed from V and 2 bases from J, the gap between germline ends came to 10 bases. Germline V CDR1 and CDR2: DFQATT, SNEGSKA (reference sequence). CDR3 protein: CSARDRGGNYGYTF. CDR3 sequence (DNA): TGCAGTGCTAGAGATCGGGGGGGGAACTATGGCTACACCTTC.

The genes are TRBV27 and TRBJ2-3, with 7 bases lining up with TRBD2. Trimming at V came to 3 bases and at J to 0 bases, leaving 6 bases not matched to a gene. This CDR3 is 16 amino acids long. The V gene's germline CDR1 is MNHEY and CDR2 SMNVEV (reference sequence). CDR3 nucleotide sequence: TGTGCCAGCAGTTTCTCGAGCGGGGTCAGCACAGATACGCAGTATTTT. Translation: CASSFSSGVSTDTQYF.

This chain connects TRBV27 to TRBJ2-5, with D perhaps being TRBD1 or TRBD2 (6 bases each). Germline V lookup: CDR1 MNHEY, CDR2 SMNVEV (reference sequence). The CDR3 has 14 amino acids. Trimming pared 3 bases from V and 2 bases from J, leaving 10 bases between. CDR3: CASSLGGRQETQYF. The DNA for the CDR3 is TGTGCCAGCAGTTTGGGGGGCCGGCAAGAGACCCAGTACTTC.

J is TRBJ2-3 and V is TRBV7-9; 10 bases fit TRBD2. The V segment lost 6 bases and the J segment 2 bases; nucleotides outside the gene matches: 17. Germline V gene data show CDR1 as SEHNR and CDR2 as FQNEAQ (reference sequence). This CDR3 has 19 residues. CDR3 sequence: CASRPPIRGGTSATDTQYF. CDR3 nucleotide sequence: TGTGCCAGCAGGCCCCCTATAAGGGGGGGGACTAGCGCCACAGATACGCAGTATTTT.

This clonotype came up once. The chain carries TRBV29-1 and TRBJ1-1, with a tentative D call TRBD1 (6 bases). Deletions cut 3 bases from V and 4 bases from J, with 12 bases between. Looked up from germline, CDR1 is SQVTM and CDR2 is ANQGSEA. The CDR3 runs 13 residues. Here the CDR3 reads CSVDGDTSTEAFF. In nucleotides, the CDR3 is TGCAGCGTTGACGGGGACACAAGCACTGAAGCTTTCTTT.

The rearrangement links TRBV9 to TRBJ2-3; TRBD2 matches at 11 bases. Trimming at V came to 3 bases and at J to 4 bases, leaving 7 bases not matched to a gene. The CDR3 covers 16 residues. CDR1 is SGDLS, CDR2 YYNGEE, per germline. The CDR3 DNA is TGTGCCAGCAGCGCCTATAGCGGGGGGGCATCAGATACGCAGTATTTT. Protein product: CASSAYSGGASDTQYF.

This chain links TRBV5-1 with TRBJ2-7; no definite D call. Germline V CDR1 and CDR2: SGHRS, YFSETQ. CDR3 size: 14 residues. Trimming removed 3 bases from V and 3 bases from J, with 13 bases in between. The CDR3 region is CASSSILRIYEQYF. In nucleotides, the CDR3 is TGCGCCAGCAGCTCGATCCTAAGGATCTACGAGCAGTACTTC.

The rearrangement links TRBV14 to TRBJ2-3; no firm D call. Germline CDR1 reads SGHDN; CDR2 reads FVKESK. This CDR3 has 13 residues. The germline V and J ends were trimmed by 3 bases and 4 bases, with 8 bases remaining between them. CDR3 protein: CASSHLPADTQYF. DNA for the CDR3: TGTGCCAGCAGCCACCTCCCCGCAGATACGCAGTATTTT.

The chain combines TRBV20-1 with TRBJ1-2; D gene ambiguous. The CDR3 extends over 16 amino acids. Per germline, CDR1 DFQATT and CDR2 SNEGSKA (reference sequence). V was clipped by 0 bases and J by 7 bases, with 21 bases between them. The CDR3 DNA sequence: TGCAGTGCTAGAGATCCCCGGACCCGGAGGATGGGTGGCTACACCTTC. As protein: CSARDPRTRRMGGYTF.

The V call is TRBV12-3 or TRBV12-4, the J call TRBJ2-2; D possibly corresponds to TRBD2 (6 bases). V was cut by 5 bases and J by 4 bases, with 17 bases left in between. The CDR3 runs to 16 residues. The CDR3 DNA follows: TGTGCCAGCAGTCCCACGGGGGTTCCGAGCACCGGGGAGCTGTTTTTT. Translation gives CASSPTGVPSTGELFF.

This chain uses TRBV6-5 with TRBJ1-1, with D perhaps TRBD1 (6 bases). Germline lookup yields CDR1 MNHEY and CDR2 SVGAGI. The V and J ends lost 11 bases and 4 bases respectively, with 17 bases between them. This CDR3 has 13 residues. CDR3 nucleotides: TGTGCCCGCCTAAGGGGGTGGGTCACTGAAGCTTTCTTT. This translates into CARLRGWVTEAFF.

The chain is built from TRBV9 and TRBJ1-4; D gene unclear. Trimming left V 1 base short and J 8 bases short, with 12 bases between. The CDR3 consists of 14 residues. Per germline, CDR1 SGDLS and CDR2 YYNGEE. The CDR3 reads CASSVRFEGEKLFF. DNA for the CDR3: TGTGCCAGCAGCGTAAGGTTCGAGGGAGAAAAACTGTTTTTT.

This clonotype has just one count. V and J are TRBV7-6 and TRBJ2-7; D not certain. The CDR3 has 14 amino acids. Germline lookup yields CDR1 SGHVS and CDR2 FNYEAQ. Trimming stripped 2 bases from V and 0 bases from J, with 8 bases between. The CDR3 reads CASSLSGNSYEQYF. For the CDR3, the DNA is TGTGCCAGCAGCTTATCTGGGAACTCCTACGAGCAGTACTTC.

The chain links TRBV29-1 to TRBJ2-7; D gene unclear. In germline, CDR1 is SQVTM, CDR2 ANQGSEA. Trimming removed 5 bases at V and 3 bases at J, with 14 bases between. The CDR3 extends over 13 amino acids. The CDR3 here is CSVRVESDYEQYF. For the CDR3, the DNA is TGCAGCGTTCGGGTCGAGAGTGACTACGAGCAGTACTTC.

This sequence joins TRBV2 and TRBJ2-7; D might be TRBD2 (5 bases). The V gene lost 2 bases and the J gene lost 1 base, with 9 bases spanning the gap. Germline V CDR1 and CDR2: SNHLY, FYNNEI. There are 14 residues in the CDR3. CDR3 nucleotides: TGTGCCAGCAGTGAAATTGGGAGTTCCTACGAGCAGTACTTC. Translation gives CASSEIGSSYEQYF.

The chain recombines TRBV10-3 with TRBJ2-1, with 12 bases that match TRBD2. V lost 0 bases and J lost 10; bases outside the gene matches: 7. CDR3 size: 16 residues. Germline lookup yields CDR1 ENHRY and CDR2 SYGVKD. In DNA form, the CDR3 reads TGTGCCATCAGTGAGTCGCCTAGCGGGGGGGATGTCGAGCAGTTCTTC. Amino acid sequence: CAISESPSGGDVEQFF.

This chain uses TRBV27 with TRBJ2-7; no reliable D call. Between the trimmed V and J ends, which lost 8 bases and 4 bases, there was a span of 15 bases. The V gene's germline CDR1 is MNHEY and CDR2 SMNVEV (reference sequence). There are 13 residues in the CDR3. The CDR3 DNA sequence: TGTGCCAGCTGGCCCCAGCTGGGGTACGAGCAGTACTTC. It is translated as CASWPQLGYEQYF.

The chain carries TRBV7-9 and TRBJ2-3, with TRBD2 matching over 11 bases. J lost 1 base, V lost 6 bases, and 9 bases had no gene match. The CDR3 contains 17 residues. Germline CDR1 is SEHNR and CDR2 is FQNEAQ (reference sequence). The CDR3 region is CASRLAGGESRTDTQYF. The CDR3 DNA follows: TGTGCCAGCAGGCTAGCGGGGGGAGAATCCCGCACAGATACGCAGTATTTT. The full variable domain, in which reference TRBV7-9 and TRBJ2-3 provide the parts outside the CDR3, is DTGVSQNPRHKITKRGQNVTFRCDPISEHNRLYWYRQTLGQGPEFLTYFQNEAQLEKSRLLSDRFSAERPKGSFSTLEIQRTEQGDSAMYLCASRLAGGESRTDTQYFGPGTRLTVL.

J is TRBJ1-5 and V is TRBV6-5; D remains unclear. Germline assignment: CDR1 MNHEY and CDR2 SVGAGI. This CDR3 has 14 amino acids. Between the trimmed V and J ends, which lost 0 bases and 5 bases, there was a span of 8 bases. CDR3 in amino acids: CASSYSGSHQPQHF. For the CDR3, the DNA is TGTGCCAGCAGTTACTCAGGCAGTCATCAGCCCCAGCATTTT.

The chain employs TRBV27 and TRBJ2-7; no definite D call. The CDR3 spans 13 residues. Germline loops: CDR1 MNHEY, CDR2 SMNVEV (reference sequence). V was clipped by 1 base and J by 2 bases, with 6 bases between them. The CDR3 reads CASSLLGPYEQYF. The CDR3 DNA reads as TGTGCCAGCAGTTTATTAGGTCCCTACGAGCAGTACTTC.

The chain links TRBV5-6 to TRBJ2-2; 7 nucleotides match TRBD2. J was trimmed by 5 bases and V by 4 bases; bases with no gene match: 8. The CDR3 extends over 15 amino acids. Germline assignment: CDR1 SGHDT and CDR2 YYEEEE. The CDR3 DNA is TGTGCCAGCAGCGTGAGCGGGGTAGGGACCGGGGAGCTGTTTTTT. Its protein product is CASSVSGVGTGELFF.

This clonotype was seen just once. The chain joins TRBV4-3 to TRBJ2-7; TRBD1 matches at 8 bases. The V gene end was trimmed by 4 bases and the J gene end by 5 bases; junction bases not matched to a gene: 13. Germline CDR1 LGHNA, CDR2 YSLEER. This CDR3 spans 16 amino acids. CDR3 coding DNA: TGCGCCAGCAGCCTCACCAGACAGGGGAATTATGACGAGCAGTACTTC. Amino acid sequence: CASSLTRQGNYDEQYF.

V usage is TRBV6-2 or TRBV6-3 and J usage is TRBJ2-7; maybe TRBD1 (5 bases). V lost 5 bases and J lost 8, with 19 bases in between. This CDR3 has 14 amino acids. Per the germline V gene, CDR1 is MNHEY and CDR2 is SVGEGT. The CDR3 sequence is CASSPQVLLRQQYF. DNA for the CDR3: TGTGCCAGCAGTCCACAGGTCCTGCTACGGCAGCAGTACTTC.

V and J are TRBV9 and TRBJ2-1; perhaps TRBD2 as D (6 bases). CDR1 and CDR2 (germline): SGDLS, YYNGEE. V lost 3 bases and J lost 1, with 14 bases in between. The CDR3 length is 16 residues. CDR3 DNA sequence: TGTGCCAGCAGCGGCGGGGCGGGGCGATCCTACAATGAGCAGTTCTTC. It encodes CASSGGAGRSYNEQFF. Complete variable domain (other parts from reference TRBV9 and TRBJ2-1): DSGVTQTPKHLITATGQRVTLRCSPRSGDLSVYWYQQSLDQGLQFLIQYYNGEERAKGNILERFSAQQFPDLHSELNLSSLELGDSALYFCASSGGAGRSYNEQFFGPGTRLTVL.

The chain carries TRBV4-2 and TRBJ2-2, with 7 bases fitting TRBD2. From germline, CDR1 is LGHNA and CDR2 YNFKEQ. V lost 3 bases, J lost 6 bases, and 10 bases stayed unmatched. The CDR3 sequence is 16 residues long. The CDR3 DNA follows: TGTGCCAGCAGCCACTACACTAGCGTGGGGGCCGGGGAGCTGTTTTTT. Translation gives CASSHYTSVGAGELFF.